This note documents a single T cell receptor beta chain sequence. Trimming shortened V by 3 bases and J by 0 bases, and 10 bases separated the two germline ends. The CDR3 totals 15 residues. Germline CDR1 SGHRS, CDR2 YFSETQ. This sample is drawn from a study of control samples from healthy donors and cancer patients. The assay was immunoSEQ multiplex PCR, and TCRdb's table has in-frame clones only and misses some. The data contain 95,000 to 130,000 clones, about 94% of them singletons. The sequenced sample consisted of blood. The chain carries TRBV5-1 and TRBJ2-1; no firm D call. The TCR originated in a man aged 25-45 years in good health. CDR3 protein: CASSSRVGSYNEQFF. The CDR3 nucleotides are TGCGCCAGCAGCTCCCGGGTCGGCTCCTACAATGAGCAGTTCTTC. Looking up the rest from reference TRBV5-1 and TRBJ2-1 gives the full variable domain: KAGVTQTPRYLIKTRGQQVTLSCSPISGHRSVSWYQQTPGQGLQFLFEYFSETQRNKGNFPGRFSGRQFSNSRSEMNVSTLELGDSALYLCASSSRVGSYNEQFFGPGTRLTVL.